This entry lists 26 T cell receptor beta chains sequenced from one sample in a study of blood T cells in healthy people across ages. A second PCR of 7 to 11 cycles used a sample-barcoded 5' primer and a J-beta primer mix. MiXCR, run by TCRdb on the 5' RACE reads, gives a single entry per CDR3 protein. This sample carries about 730,000 distinct CDR3 sequences, about 40% of them seen once, and the ten largest clones take approximately 22%. Material for sequencing was blood. These receptors all stem from a woman aged 60-70 years in good health.

This clonotype was counted only a few times. V gene TRBV6-2 or TRBV6-3 combines with J gene TRBJ2-1; D is uncertain. Trimming took 7 bases from V and 9 from J, leaving 13 bases between them. Per the germline V gene, CDR1 is MNHEY and CDR2 is SVGEGT. This CDR3 spans 12 amino acids. CDR3 sequence (DNA): TGTGCCAGCACTACCATAGCATCTGAGCAGTTCTTC. Its translation is CASTTIASEQFF.

This clonotype has a handful of counts. The V gene is TRBV4-3, the J gene TRBJ2-5; D possibly matches TRBD1 or TRBD2 (5 bases each). The CDR3 spans 16 residues. Germline assignment: CDR1 LGHNA and CDR2 YSLEER. Trimming shortened V by 4 bases and J by 4 bases, and 19 bases separated the two germline ends. In DNA, the CDR3 is TGCGCCAGCAGCCCAGACGTAGTGGGGACGGGAGAGACCCAGTACTTC. This translates into CASSPDVVGTGETQYF.

In this sample, this clonotype turned up once. The V gene is TRBV20-1, the J gene TRBJ2-5, with 9 positions matching TRBD1. The CDR3 sequence is 14 residues long. Germline V gene data show CDR1 as DFQATT and CDR2 as SNEGSKA (reference sequence). J lost 5 bases, V lost 2 bases, and 6 bases had no gene match. Written as DNA, the CDR3 is TGCAGTGCTAGAACCGACAGGGGGGTGGAGACCCAGTACTTC. Amino acid sequence: CSARTDRGVETQYF.

The chain uses TRBV6-2 or TRBV6-3 and TRBJ2-1; D is unclear. Germline-derived CDR1 and CDR2 are MNHEY and SVGEGT. With 5 bases removed from V and 7 bases from J, the gap between germline ends came to 12 bases. The CDR3 has 13 residues. The CDR3: CASSGVTLNEQFF. The DNA of the CDR3 is TGTGCCAGCAGTGGGGTAACGCTGAATGAGCAGTTCTTC.

The chain is built from TRBV4-1 and TRBJ1-4; D gene ambiguous. The CDR3 runs to 15 residues. In germline, CDR1 is MGHRA, CDR2 YSYEKL. V was shortened by 1 base and J by 8 bases, with 14 bases between the two germline ends. CDR3 residues: CASSQVIISGEKLFF. In DNA form, the CDR3 reads TGCGCCAGCAGCCAAGTAATCATTTCGGGGGAAAAACTGTTTTTT.

In this sample, this clonotype turned up many times. The chain has TRBV7-4 and TRBJ2-3; 15 bases agree with TRBD2. Germline V CDR1 and CDR2: SGHVT, SQSDAQ. The V segment lost 5 bases and the J segment 4 bases; nucleotides outside the gene matches: 16. The CDR3 contains 20 residues. The CDR3 DNA sequence: TGTGCCAGCAGCCCCCGGACTAGCGGGGGGGCCCTTACGACCGCAGATACGCAGTATTTT. Protein product: CASSPRTSGGALTTADTQYF.

The gene calls are TRBV4-1 and TRBJ2-4, with 9 bases identical to TRBD2. The CDR3 is made up of 14 amino acids. Trimming took 0 bases from V and 15 from J; bases not matched to a gene: 9. Germline V gene sequence: CDR1 MGHRA, CDR2 YSYEKL. CDR3 sequence reads: CASSQEEVAGVRYF. The CDR3 DNA follows: TGCGCCAGCAGCCAAGAAGAGGTAGCGGGAGTTCGGTACTTC.

CDR3 coding DNA: TGTGCCAGCAGTTTGAGTCGGTGGGTTGGGAAGACCCAGTACTTC. This encodes CASSLSRWVGKTQYF. V and J are TRBV12-3 or TRBV12-4 and TRBJ2-7; D not resolved. The J call is doubtful: the DNA matches TRBJ2-5 better. The CDR3 spans 15 residues.

The chain employs TRBV10-3 and TRBJ2-2; 8 nucleotides agree with TRBD1. Germline V gene data show CDR1 as ENHRY and CDR2 as SYGVKD. The CDR3 runs to 14 residues. V lost 8 bases to trimming and J lost 1 base; unmatched junction nucleotides: 3. The CDR3 is CAIPGTGNTGELFF. The CDR3 DNA sequence: TGTGCCATCCCCGGGACAGGGAACACCGGGGAGCTGTTTTTT.

The rearrangement uses TRBV6-1 and TRBJ1-2; D gene unclear. The CDR3 covers 14 residues. The V end was cut by 3 bases, the J end by 4 bases, with 12 bases between. Germline CDR1 is MNHNS and CDR2 is SASEGT. CDR3 sequence reads: CASSDQGTSYGYTF. The CDR3 nucleotides are TGTGCCAGCAGTGATCAAGGTACCTCCTATGGCTACACCTTC.

The sample holds a few counts of this clonotype. The J gene is TRBJ2-7, the V gene TRBV9; D gene ambiguous. Deletions cut 0 bases from V and 7 bases from J, with 11 bases between. CDR3 length equals 13 residues. Germline loops: CDR1 SGDLS, CDR2 YYNGEE. The CDR3: CASSVGTRNEQYF. The CDR3 DNA is TGTGCCAGCAGCGTAGGGACCCGGAATGAGCAGTACTTC.

This clonotype showed up just a few times. CDR3 in DNA: TGTGCCAGCAGTATCCGCAGACGGGGAGGGGACGAGCAGTACTTC. Translated, it gives CASSIRRRGGDEQYF. The chain links TRBV12-3 or TRBV12-4 to TRBJ2-7, with 7 nucleotides matching TRBD2. The trim removed 5 bases at V and 5 bases at J, leaving 12 bases unmatched. This CDR3 region has 15 residues.

The chain combines TRBV10-3 with TRBJ2-1; D is unclear. V was clipped by 8 bases and J by 6 bases, with 17 bases between them. CDR3 length equals 14 residues. Germline CDR1 and CDR2: ENHRY and SYGVKD. In DNA, the CDR3 is TGTGCCATCGGCCCCGGACGCGAGGTCAATGAGCAGTTCTTC. Translation: CAIGPGREVNEQFF.

The chain combines TRBV7-2 with TRBJ2-1; D uncertain. Germline V gives CDR1 SGHTA, CDR2 FQGNSA. The CDR3 contains 13 residues. V lost 5 bases and J 9 bases, leaving 14 bases between the germline ends. CDR3 DNA: TGTGCCAGCAGCCCCGGGCCCTGGGGTGAGCAGTTCTTC. Its translation is CASSPGPWGEQFF.

The rearrangement joins TRBV6-1 to TRBJ2-3; maybe TRBD2 (5 bases). Germline V gene sequence: CDR1 MNHNS, CDR2 SASEGT. The CDR3 sequence is 15 residues long. V lost 2 bases and J lost 6, with 15 bases in between. The CDR3, as DNA: TGTGCCAGCAGTGAACTACACCTCCCGGGGGATACGCAGTATTTT. Translation gives CASSELHLPGDTQYF.

V is TRBV3-1 and J is TRBJ2-7; D is undetermined. Germline CDR1 reads LGHDT; CDR2 reads YNNKEL (reference sequence). V lost 4 bases and J lost 11, with 21 bases in between. The CDR3 spans 14 residues. CDR3 protein: CASSPYTNSPPEYF. CDR3 in DNA: TGTGCCAGCAGCCCTTACACAAACTCGCCACCGGAGTACTTC.

This clonotype has only a few counts. J is TRBJ2-5 and V is TRBV5-8, with 10 bases lining up with TRBD1. CDR1 and CDR2 from the germline V gene are SGHTS and YDEGEE. This CDR3 contains 13 residues. V lost 9 bases to trimming and J lost 5 bases; unmatched junction nucleotides: 7. CDR3 bases: TGTGCCACCCGACAGGGGGCCTGGGAGACCCAGTACTTC. It is translated as CATRQGAWETQYF.

This clonotype was seen a few times. The rearrangement links TRBV7-3 to TRBJ2-3, with D unclear. The CDR3 contains 15 residues. From germline, CDR1 is SGHTA and CDR2 FQGTGA. V lost 5 bases and J lost 3, with 15 bases in between. DNA of the CDR3: TGTGCCAGCAGCGCCCCTGGGGTAGGGACAGATACGCAGTATTTT. Translating gives CASSAPGVGTDTQYF.

A word on this clonotype: The junction differs from germline at one of its ends, possibly a read error. The V call is TRBV4-3, the J call TRBJ2-3; 14 positions agree with TRBD2. CDR3 size: 18 residues. The germline V gene encodes CDR1 LGHNA and CDR2 YSLEER. Written as DNA, the CDR3 is TGCGCCAGCAGCCAAGACCAGACTAGCGGGGGGGGGCCAGATAAGCAGTATTTT. It encodes CASSQDQTSGGGPDKQYF.

The genes are TRBV6-6 and TRBJ2-7; no reliable D call. The germline CDR1 and CDR2 sequences are MNHNY and SVGAGI (reference sequence). V was clipped by 5 bases and J by 0 bases, with 14 bases between them. The CDR3 extends over 15 amino acids. The CDR3 spells CASSAQSLSSYEQYF. The DNA of the CDR3 is TGTGCCAGCAGTGCCCAGTCGTTAAGCTCCTACGAGCAGTACTTC.

The chain has TRBV25-1 and TRBJ2-1, with TRBD2 identical over 10 bases. CDR1 is MGHDK, CDR2 SYGVNS, per germline. The V and J ends lost 3 bases and 8 bases, in that order; junction bases with no gene match: 7. CDR3 length: 15 residues. Here the CDR3 reads CASSEIAGGIDEQFF. The CDR3 DNA is TGTGCCAGCAGTGAGATAGCGGGGGGAATCGATGAGCAGTTCTTC.

The chain recombines TRBV7-2 with TRBJ2-1; perhaps TRBD2 as D (5 bases). Per germline, CDR1 SGHTA and CDR2 FQGNSA. The CDR3 totals 13 residues. V lost 5 bases and J 9 bases, leaving 14 bases between the germline ends. The CDR3 nucleotides read TGTGCCAGCAGCCCCTATACGAGGGTTGAGCAGTTCTTC. Residues: CASSPYTRVEQFF.

This clonotype was seen at least ten times. J is TRBJ2-4 and V is TRBV4-3; 8 positions agree with TRBD2. The V and J ends lost 5 bases and 2 bases, in that order; junction bases with no gene match: 8. Germline V CDR1 and CDR2: LGHNA, YSLEER. This CDR3 has 16 residues. The CDR3 DNA follows: TGCGCCAGCAGCTATCGCTCGGGGGGGACCAAAAACATTCAGTACTTC. It yields the protein CASSYRSGGTKNIQYF.

A note on this clonotype: One end of the junction does not line up with germline, which may come from a read error. The CDR3 here is CSTSGWSREKLFF. In DNA, the CDR3 is TGCAGTACTAGCGGCTGGTCGAGGGAAAAACTGTTTTTT. The chain combines TRBV20-1 with TRBJ1-4; D is unclear. There are 13 residues in the CDR3. Germline V gene data show CDR1 as DFQATT and CDR2 as SNEGSKA (reference sequence).

V is TRBV29-1 and J is TRBJ2-1, with a possible D match to TRBD1 (5 bases). Germline loops: CDR1 SQVTM, CDR2 ANQGSEA. Trimming took off 0 bases at V and 9 bases at J, with 12 bases between the two ends. The CDR3 totals 13 residues. In DNA, the CDR3 is TGCAGCGTTGAAGACAGGGAAAGGGGTGAGCAGTTCTTC. This gives the protein CSVEDRERGEQFF.

Details on this clonotype: A clone one base away is much larger, so this may be a read error. The chain couples TRBV6-2 or TRBV6-3 to TRBJ2-5; no definite D call. The CDR3 is 15 residues long. CDR1 is MNHEY, CDR2 SVGEGT, per germline. The CDR3 protein is CAGSYAGDSWETQYF. CDR3 coding DNA: TGTGCCGGCAGTTACGCCGGCGACTCTTGGGAGACCCAGTACTTC.